This T cell receptor (beta chain) was recovered during a study of radiotherapy plus CTLA-4 blockade in lung cancer. At the level of the study: Objective responses were documented in 15% to 20% of patients, with disease control in 25% to 35%. Study results and limitations: Subsequent to radiotherapy plus ipilimumab, tumor-derived TCR clones underwent expansion in blood. Increased serum interferon-beta after radiation also reportedly predicted response strongly.

Sequenced by immunoSEQ multiplex PCR; TCRdb stores in-frame clones only, minus some. Of some 66,000 clones listed, around 81% are singletons. Regarding this clone: Its antigen remains unknown.

This TCR came from a human donor with non-small cell lung cancer who had a partial response to radiotherapy plus ipilimumab. The sample here was peripheral blood, taken from a patient treated with radiotherapy plus ipilimumab.

The CDR3: CASSTEGVANEKLFF. For the CDR3, the DNA is TGTGCCAGTAGCACCGAAGGGGTAGCTAATGAAAAACTGTTTTTT. The chain recombines TRBV19 with TRBJ1-4; maybe TRBD1 (5 bases). The CDR3 runs to 15 residues. Between the trimmed V and J ends, which lost 6 bases and 3 bases, there was a span of 14 bases. Germline CDR1 is LNHDA and CDR2 is SQIVND (reference sequence). Together with reference TRBV19 and TRBJ1-4, the CDR3 gives the full variable domain: DGGITQSPKYLFRKEGQNVTLSCEQNLNHDAMYWYRQDPGQGLRLIYYSQIVNDFQKGDIAEGYSVSREKKESFPLTVTSAQKNPTAFYLCASSTEGVANEKLFFGSGTQLSVL.